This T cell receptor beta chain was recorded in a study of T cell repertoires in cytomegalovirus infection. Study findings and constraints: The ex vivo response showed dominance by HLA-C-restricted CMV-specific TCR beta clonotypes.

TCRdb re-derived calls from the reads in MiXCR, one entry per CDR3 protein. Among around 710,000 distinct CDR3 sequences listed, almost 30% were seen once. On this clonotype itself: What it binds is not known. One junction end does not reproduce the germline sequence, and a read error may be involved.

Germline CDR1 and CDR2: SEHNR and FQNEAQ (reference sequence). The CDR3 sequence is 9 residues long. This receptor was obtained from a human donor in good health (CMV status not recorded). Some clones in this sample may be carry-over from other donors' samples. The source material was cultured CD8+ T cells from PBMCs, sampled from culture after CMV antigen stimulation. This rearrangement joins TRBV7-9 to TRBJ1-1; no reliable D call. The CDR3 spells CASSRTGKF. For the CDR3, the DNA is TGTGCCAGCAGTCGGACCGGAAAATTT.